A selection of T cell receptor beta chains follows, all from one sample in a study of identical twins. TCRdb passed the 5' RACE reads through MiXCR, listing each CDR3 protein once. The profile shows some 190,000 distinct CDR3 sequences, around 15% of them singletons. The same data also contributed to another study, on T cells expressing NK-cell markers.

Sequencing input: CD8+ T cells sorted from blood. These receptors came from a woman aged 18-30 years in good health. CDR3s include the opening cysteine and the closing phenylalanine or tryptophan. The D gene is left open where the match is weak. Clone size is given for some rows only: seen once, a few or many times, or a class if the clone is expanded.

>TRBV21-1|few|NA|15|TRBJ2-5
TGTGCCAGCAGCAGCGGAGGCGGTCCCAAAGAGACCCAGTACTTC
CASSSGGGPKETQYF
>TRBV29-1|NA|NA|17|TRBJ2-7
TGCAGCGTTGAAGATGCTCGGATAGGCGGAGAGACCTACGAGCAGTACTTC
CSVEDARIGGETYEQYF
>TRBV12-3/TRBV12-4|NA|TRBD2|14|TRBJ2-7
TGTGCCAGCAGTTTCTCAGCGGGGCACTACGAGCAGTACTTC
CASSFSAGHYEQYF
>TRBV4-3|few|NA|15|TRBJ1-1
TGCGCCAGCAGCCAAGAGGTCAGAGTAAGCACTGAAGCTTTCTTT
CASSQEVRVSTEAFF
>TRBV9|few|NA|15|TRBJ2-3
TGTGCCAGCAGCGTAACGGCGACTAGCACAGATACGCAGTATTTT
CASSVTATSTDTQYF
>TRBV6-1|NA|NA|13|TRBJ2-5
TGTGCCAGGTTTCAAACCGTGAAAGAGACCCAGTACTTC
CARFQTVKETQYF
>TRBV11-2|NA|TRBD1|16|TRBJ2-5
TGTGCCAGCAGCTCTTACCGGACAGGGCCTCAAGAGACCCAGTACTTC
CASSSYRTGPQETQYF
>TRBV6-1|few|NA|18|TRBJ2-1
TGTGCCAGCAGGCCCGAAACAGCAGCGGCCAGCTCCTACAATGAGCAGTTCTTC
CASRPETAAASSYNEQFF
>TRBV19|NA|TRBD2|15|TRBJ2-7
TGTGCCAGTAGACCGGGACTAGCGTTTGTGGGGGAGCAGTACTTC
CASRPGLAFVGEQYF
>TRBV30|NA|NA|13|TRBJ1-5
TGTGCCTGGGATACAGGGAGCAATCAGCCCCAGCATTTT
CAWDTGSNQPQHF
>TRBV12-3/TRBV12-4|NA|NA|12|TRBJ2-5
TGTGCCAGCAGTTTCCCCCGGGAGACCCAGTACTTC
CASSFPRETQYF
>TRBV12-3/TRBV12-4|NA|NA|13|TRBJ2-5
TGTGCCAGCAGTGGCAGGGGAGAGGAGACCCAGTACTTC
CASSGRGEETQYF
>TRBV6-2/TRBV6-3|many|TRBD1|15|TRBJ1-2
TGTGCCAGCACTACTAGAGGGGGCAGAGGCTATGGCTACACCTTC
CASTTRGGRGYGYTF
>TRBV2|many|NA|16|TRBJ1-5
TGTGCCAGCATGCCCCCCGGGATCTATAGCAATCAGCCCCAGCATTTT
CASMPPGIYSNQPQHF
>TRBV12-3/TRBV12-4|few|TRBD2|14|TRBJ2-1
TGTGCCAGCGGGTTAGCGGGAGGGCCAAATGAGCAGTTCTTC
CASGLAGGPNEQFF
>TRBV27|NA|TRBD1|17|TRBJ2-1
TGTGCCAGCAGAACCCCGGGACAGCGGACGTCCTACAATGAGCAGTTCTTC
CASRTPGQRTSYNEQFF
>TRBV5-5|many|NA|16|TRBJ2-3
TGTGCCAGCAGCCCCTTGACAGGAGGCCCCACAGATACGCAGTATTTT
CASSPLTGGPTDTQYF
>TRBV12-3/TRBV12-4|NA|TRBD1|16|TRBJ1-1
TGTGCCAGCAGTTTTCCTGACAGGGTAGGGATCACTGAAGCTTTCTTT
CASSFPDRVGITEAFF
>TRBV10-3|few|TRBD1|12|TRBJ2-1
TGTGCCACCCGGACAGGATCCAATGAGCAGTTCTTC
CATRTGSNEQFF
>TRBV7-2|few|NA|14|TRBJ2-5
TGTGCCAGCAGCCCCGGACACCACCAAGAGACCCAGTACTTC
CASSPGHHQETQYF
>TRBV15|NA|TRBD2|18|TRBJ2-5
TGTGCCACCAGCAGAGATAGCGGCGGGTTAGCGGGGTCCGAGACCCAGTACTTC
CATSRDSGGLAGSETQYF
>TRBV6-2/TRBV6-3|few|TRBD2|15|TRBJ2-3
TGTGCCACCCGAGACGGACTAGCGCGCACAGATACGCAGTATTTT
CATRDGLARTDTQYF
>TRBV27|few|TRBD1|14|TRBJ1-1
TGTGCCAGCAGTTCCAGACAGGGCGTCACTGAAGCTTTCTTT
CASSSRQGVTEAFF
>TRBV3-1|NA|NA|17|TRBJ2-5
TGTGCCAGCAGCCAGTCCCCTTCCACGATTATTCAAGAGACCCAGTACTTC
CASSQSPSTIIQETQYF
>TRBV15|NA|TRBD2|14|TRBJ2-1
TGTGCCACCAGCAGAGCCCGGGGGGACAATGAGCAGTTCTTC
CATSRARGDNEQFF
>TRBV29-1|NA|NA|12|TRBJ1-1
TGCAGCGTCGTACAGGAGAACACTGAAGCTTTCTTT
CSVVQENTEAFF
>TRBV7-9|NA|TRBD1|14|TRBJ2-7
TGTGCCAGCAGCCATGGGACAGGGAGGGACGAGCAGTACTTC
CASSHGTGRDEQYF
>TRBV5-6|few|NA|14|TRBJ2-2
TGTGCCTCCTCAGGAGGGGCAGACGCCGGGGAGCTGTTTTTT
CASSGGADAGELFF
>TRBV7-9|NA|NA|12|TRBJ2-1
TGTGCCAGCAGCCGTAAGATCAATGAGCAGTTCTTC
CASSRKINEQFF
>TRBV16|NA|TRBD2|17|TRBJ2-7
TGTGCCAGCAGCCCCACCTTGACTAGCGGGGCGACCTACGAGCAGTACTTC
CASSPTLTSGATYEQYF
>TRBV6-6|NA|TRBD2|13|TRBJ2-1
TGTGCCAGCAGCGGGACTACTTACAATGAGCAGTTCTTC
CASSGTTYNEQFF
>TRBV7-9|few|TRBD1|14|TRBJ2-2
TGTCCCAGCATCGGGACAGGGGACACCGGGGAGCTGTTTTTT
CPSIGTGDTGELFF
>TRBV9|few|NA|16|TRBJ2-3
TGTGCCAGCAGCATACGGACGACCGGAGTAACAGATACGCAGTATTTT
CASSIRTTGVTDTQYF
>TRBV3-1|NA|NA|15|TRBJ2-7
TGTGCCAGCAGCCAAGATAGGGCTCCACATTACGAGCAGTACTTC
CASSQDRAPHYEQYF
>TRBV7-9|NA|TRBD2|15|TRBJ2-7
TGTGCCAGCAGCCTTGGGACTAGCGGGAGGGAAGAGCAGTACTTC
CASSLGTSGREEQYF